This TCR beta chain was observed in a study of HIV-infected children after antiretroviral therapy interruption. The wider study: Continuous-treatment samples came from weeks 0, 48 and 150. The study, taken as a whole, reports: After treatment interruption started, naive CD4+ CDR3 overlap across time points dropped.

Treatment here: PENTA 11 planned treatment interruption arm or continuous ART arm. CDR3 size: 13 residues. Unique molecular identifiers were included in an RNA-based 3' RACE TCR library. TCRdb reanalysed the 3' RACE reads using MiXCR and keeps one entry per CDR3 protein. The sample includes some 40,000 distinct CDR3 sequences, more than 6.5% of them seen just once. This clonotype appeared many times. What it binds is unknown. Sequence at one end of the junction differs from germline and may be a read error. V is TRBV23-1 and J is TRBJ2-2; D is uncertain. TRBV23-1 is noted as an ORF with a role that remains uncertain. The receptor was derived from a pool of human donors with HIV. Sequenced material: CD45RA+ CD4+ T cells from PBMCs, pooled from several time points, taken from a donor given antiretroviral therapy, either interrupted or continuous. Subset defined: naive CD4+ CD45RA+ CD45RO- T cells. CDR3 nucleotides: TGCTCCAGCAGTCAACGGGTCACCGGGCAGCTCTACTTT. The encoded protein is CSSSQRVTGQLYF.